This T cell receptor (beta chain) was sequenced for a study of OX40 agonist ivuxolimab in advanced cancers. The method was immunoSEQ multiplex PCR; TCRdb's version includes in-frame clones alone and lacks a portion of them. This sample has 35,000 to 40,000 clones; roughly 80% occur once, and the top ten carry 15% to 20%. Trimming pared 7 bases from V and 3 bases from J, leaving 20 bases between. CDR3 size: 16 residues. Germline CDR1 SGHDT, CDR2 YYEEEE. Sampling times: baseline, cycle 4 day 1, cycle 7 day 1. This clone was seen more than once but under ten times. The identical CDR3 is also encoded by other nucleotide sequences in the sample.

The chain recombines TRBV5-6 with TRBJ2-4; D not certain. This TCR derives from an adult with an advanced solid tumor such as melanoma, head and neck, liver or kidney cancer. The sample consisted of CD4+ or CD8+ T cells sorted from blood, taken in a trial of the OX40 agonist ivuxolimab. This CDR3 is CASYERPTGDKNIQYF. CDR3 sequence (DNA): TGTGCCAGCTATGAAAGACCGACTGGTGACAAAAACATTCAGTACTTC.